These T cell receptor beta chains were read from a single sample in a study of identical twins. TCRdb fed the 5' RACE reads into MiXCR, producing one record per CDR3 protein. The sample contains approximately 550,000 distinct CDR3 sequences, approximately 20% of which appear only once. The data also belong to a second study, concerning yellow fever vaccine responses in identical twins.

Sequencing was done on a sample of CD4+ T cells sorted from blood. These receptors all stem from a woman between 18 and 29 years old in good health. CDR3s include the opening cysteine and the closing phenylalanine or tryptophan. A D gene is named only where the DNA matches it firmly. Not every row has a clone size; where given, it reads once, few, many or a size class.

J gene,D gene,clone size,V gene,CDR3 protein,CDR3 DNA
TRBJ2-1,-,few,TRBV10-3,CATTNLDNEQFF,TGTGCCACCACCAACCTCGACAATGAGCAGTTCTTC
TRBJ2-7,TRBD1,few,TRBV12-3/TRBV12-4,CASSSTGTPYEQYF,TGTGCCAGCAGTTCGACAGGGACCCCCTACGAGCAGTACTTC
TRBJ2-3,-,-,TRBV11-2,CASSSHPGTQYF,TGTGCCAGCAGCTCCCACCCCGGGACGCAGTATTTT
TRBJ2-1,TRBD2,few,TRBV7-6,CASSLVTGGLYNEQFF,TGTGCCAGCAGCTTAGTTACGGGGGGTCTTTACAATGAGCAGTTCTTC
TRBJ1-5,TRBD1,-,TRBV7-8,CASSSRDREQPQHF,TGTGCCAGCAGCTCCCGGGACAGGGAACAGCCCCAGCATTTT
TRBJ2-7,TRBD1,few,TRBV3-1,CASSQGGQGAREQYF,TGTGCCAGCAGCCAAGGGGGACAGGGGGCGCGGGAGCAGTACTTC
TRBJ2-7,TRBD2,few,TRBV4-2,CASSHFVAGEYEQYF,TGTGCCAGCAGCCATTTCGTAGCGGGAGAATACGAGCAGTACTTC
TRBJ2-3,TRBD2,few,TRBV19,CASSIVGGTNTDTQYF,TGTGCCAGTAGTATAGTCGGGGGGACGAACACAGATACGCAGTATTTT
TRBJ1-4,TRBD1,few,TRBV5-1,CASSFGTGHEKLFF,TGCGCCAGCAGCTTCGGGACAGGGCATGAAAAACTGTTTTTT
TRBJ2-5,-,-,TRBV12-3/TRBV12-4,CASNFGVEIWETQYF,TGTGCCAGCAACTTCGGGGTGGAGATTTGGGAGACCCAGTACTTC
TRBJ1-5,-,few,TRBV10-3,CAISESGGNQPQHF,TGTGCCATCAGTGAGAGCGGGGGCAATCAGCCCCAGCATTTT
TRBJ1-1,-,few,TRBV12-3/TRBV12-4,CASSFMDTEAFF,TGTGCCAGCAGTTTTATGGACACTGAAGCTTTCTTT
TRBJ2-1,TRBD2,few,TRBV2,CASLAGGGYNEQFF,TGTGCCAGCCTAGCCGGGGGGGGTTACAATGAGCAGTTCTTC
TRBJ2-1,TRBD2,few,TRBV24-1,CATSGLAGRNEQFF,TGTGCCACCAGTGGTCTAGCGGGACGCAATGAGCAGTTCTTC
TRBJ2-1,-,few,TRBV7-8,CASSFTAVTYNEQFF,TGTGCCAGCAGCTTCACCGCAGTTACCTACAATGAGCAGTTCTTC
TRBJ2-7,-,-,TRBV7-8,CASSLDGRDGTYEQYF,TGTGCCAGCAGCTTAGATGGACGGGACGGAACCTACGAGCAGTACTTC
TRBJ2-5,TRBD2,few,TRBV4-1,CASSQRLAEQETQYF,TGCGCCAGCAGCCAAAGACTAGCCGAACAGGAGACCCAGTACTTC
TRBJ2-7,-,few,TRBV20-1,CSAVGGLTYEQYF,TGCAGTGCTGTGGGGGGATTGACCTACGAGCAGTACTTC
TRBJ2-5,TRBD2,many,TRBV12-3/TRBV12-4,CASSAGTSGQETQYF,TGTGCCAGCAGTGCCGGGACTAGCGGACAAGAGACCCAGTACTTC
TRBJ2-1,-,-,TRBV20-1,CSARLYQSIDEQFF,TGCAGTGCTAGACTGTATCAGAGTATCGATGAGCAGTTCTTC
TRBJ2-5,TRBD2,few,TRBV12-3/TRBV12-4,CASKLGLAGGETQYF,TGTGCCAGCAAACTGGGACTAGCGGGAGGAGAGACCCAGTACTTC
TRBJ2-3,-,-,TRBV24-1,CATSPGHSTDTQYF,TGTGCCACCAGCCCAGGACATAGCACAGATACGCAGTATTTT
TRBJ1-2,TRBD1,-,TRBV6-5,CASSYTGQGAGNGYTF,TGTGCCAGCAGTTATACGGGACAGGGGGCAGGAAATGGCTACACCTTC
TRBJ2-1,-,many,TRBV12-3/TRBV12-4,CAIPIKGFTGQGEQFF,TGTGCCATCCCCATAAAGGGGTTTACAGGTCAGGGTGAGCAGTTCTTC
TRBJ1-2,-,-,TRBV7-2,CASSLMGPGGGYTF,TGTGCCAGCAGCCTAATGGGCCCCGGGGGTGGCTACACCTTC
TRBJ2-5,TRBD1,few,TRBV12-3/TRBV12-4,CASSPRDREETQYF,TGTGCCAGCAGCCCGAGGGACAGAGAAGAGACCCAGTACTTC
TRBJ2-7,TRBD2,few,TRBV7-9,CASRSTSGYEQYF,TGTGCCAGCCGGTCGACTAGCGGTTACGAGCAGTACTTC
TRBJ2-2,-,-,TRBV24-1,CATSDSDWIQNTGELFF,TGTGCCACCAGTGATTCGGACTGGATTCAAAACACCGGGGAGCTGTTTTTT
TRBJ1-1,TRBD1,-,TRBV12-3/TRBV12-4,CASSGTVMNTEAFF,TGTGCCAGCAGCGGGACAGTCATGAACACTGAAGCTTTCTTT
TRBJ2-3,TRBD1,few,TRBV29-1,CSDSQGRRGDTQYF,TGCAGCGACTCACAGGGGCGAAGAGGAGATACGCAGTATTTT
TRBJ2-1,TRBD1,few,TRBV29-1,CSGTGGPYNEQFF,TGCAGCGGGACAGGGGGCCCCTACAATGAGCAGTTCTTC
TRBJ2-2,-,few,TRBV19,CASSIRVGTSNTGELFF,TGTGCCAGTAGTATACGGGTGGGAACTTCGAACACCGGGGAGCTGTTTTTT
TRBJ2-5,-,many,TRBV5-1,CASSPMRSGQETQYF,TGCGCCAGCAGCCCCATGAGAAGCGGTCAAGAGACCCAGTACTTC
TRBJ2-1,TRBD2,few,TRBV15,CATSRAFGSGIIDEQFF,TGTGCCACCAGCAGAGCCTTTGGTAGCGGGATCATCGATGAGCAGTTCTTC
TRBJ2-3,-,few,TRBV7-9,CASSLARLVGDTQYF,TGTGCCAGCAGCTTAGCAAGACTAGTGGGGGATACGCAGTATTTT
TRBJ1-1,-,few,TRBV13,CASSQIHRTEAFF,TGTGCCAGCAGCCAGATACACCGTACCGAAGCTTTCTTT
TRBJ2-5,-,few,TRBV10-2,CASSDKRGLGETQYF,TGCGCCAGCAGTGATAAGAGGGGGTTAGGAGAGACCCAGTACTTC
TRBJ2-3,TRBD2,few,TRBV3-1,CASSQELLAGSTDTQYF,TGTGCCAGCAGCCAAGAGCTTCTAGCGGGAAGCACAGATACGCAGTATTTT
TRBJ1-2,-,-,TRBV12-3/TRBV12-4,CASSRTGTNYGYTF,TGTGCCAGCAGCCGGACGGGAACTAACTATGGCTACACCTTC
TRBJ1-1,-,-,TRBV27,CASKKQMNTEAFF,TGTGCCAGTAAAAAACAGATGAACACTGAAGCTTTCTTT
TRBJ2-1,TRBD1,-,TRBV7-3,CASSQPGTGGGNEQFF,TGTGCCAGCAGCCAGCCCGGGACAGGGGGAGGAAATGAGCAGTTCTTC
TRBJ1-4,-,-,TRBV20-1,CSSQGRYNEKLFF,TGCAGCTCCCAGGGACGGTATAATGAAAAACTGTTTTTT
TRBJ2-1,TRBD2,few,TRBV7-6,CASSLLAGETYNEQFF,TGTGCCAGCAGCCTACTAGCGGGGGAAACCTACAATGAGCAGTTCTTC
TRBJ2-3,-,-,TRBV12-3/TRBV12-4,CASSSPPLTDTQYF,TGTGCCAGCAGTTCCCCGCCACTCACAGATACGCAGTATTTT
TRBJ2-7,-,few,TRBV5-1,CASSLNGGPYEQYF,TGCGCCAGCAGCTTGAACGGAGGGCCCTACGAGCAGTACTTC
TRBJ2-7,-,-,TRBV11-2,CASTFTGVGPYEQYF,TGTGCCAGCACCTTCACGGGGGTTGGACCCTACGAGCAGTACTTC
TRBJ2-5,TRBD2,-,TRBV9,CASSVGSGTGQETQYF,TGTGCCAGCAGCGTAGGGAGCGGGACCGGCCAAGAGACCCAGTACTTC
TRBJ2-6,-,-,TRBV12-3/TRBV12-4,CASSLVVVSGANVLTF,TGTGCCAGCAGTTTAGTTGTCGTCTCTGGGGCCAACGTCCTGACTTTC
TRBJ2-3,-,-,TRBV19,CASSIRSSNTQYF,TGTGCCAGTAGTATCAGGAGCTCCAATACGCAGTATTTT
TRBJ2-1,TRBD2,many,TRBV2,CASSEASGSSYNEQFF,TGTGCCAGCAGTGAAGCCAGCGGGAGCTCCTACAATGAGCAGTTCTTC
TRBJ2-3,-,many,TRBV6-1,CASSPRGPTDTQYF,TGTGCCAGCAGTCCGCGGGGCCCCACAGATACGCAGTATTTT
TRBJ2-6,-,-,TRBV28,CAALSGANVLTF,TGTGCCGCACTCTCTGGGGCCAACGTCCTGACTTTC
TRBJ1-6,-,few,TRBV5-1,CASSFQENSPLHF,TGCGCCAGCAGCTTCCAAGAAAATTCACCCCTCCACTTT